A single T cell receptor beta chain is shown here with its context. No antigen is known for it. This specimen comes from a study of CD8+ T cells in alopecia areata. Study-wide findings and caveats: Alopecia totalis/universalis scalp especially showed more expanded CD8+ clones than normal scalp. Scalp data also include sequences from resident alphabeta T cells of normal skin. Patients shared TCRs less clearly than mice did, possibly owing to HLA.

The V gene lost 2 bases and the J gene lost 6 bases, with 13 bases spanning the gap. Germline CDR1 and CDR2: GTSNPN and SVGIG (reference sequence). The CDR3 extends over 13 amino acids. cDNA reverse transcribed from extracted RNA served as the sequencing template. This table comes from immunoSEQ multiplex PCR, and its TCRdb copy is limited to in-frame clones, with some not included. The data contain about 150,000 clones, approximately 60% of them singletons. Sample: CD4+ T cells sorted from blood. The rearrangement joins TRBV30 to TRBJ1-1; no firm D call. This TCR was sampled from a human donor in good health. In nucleotides, the CDR3 is TGTGCCTGGAGTCCCGGTACGAGGGCTGAAGCTTTCTTT. This encodes CAWSPGTRAEAFF.